This entry lists 13 T cell receptor beta chains sequenced from one sample in a study of early T cells in non-severe SARS-CoV-2 infection. TCRdb redid the calling of the 5' RACE reads with MiXCR, one entry per CDR3 protein. The sample shows 70,000 to 90,000 distinct CDR3 sequences, less than 20% of them seen only once. Input material: whole blood. These receptors were obtained from an adult who was a healthcare worker with PCR-confirmed SARS-CoV-2 infection or an uninfected control (not recorded which).

This clonotype was counted at least ten times. The chain employs TRBV11-2 and TRBJ1-1, with no clear D. Between the trimmed V and J ends, which lost 5 bases and 0 bases, there was a span of 13 bases. The CDR3 contains 15 residues. Germline V gives CDR1 SGHAT, CDR2 FQNNGV. The CDR3 region has the DNA TGTGCCAGCAGCCTGCGAGGTAGCATGAACACTGAAGCTTTCTTT. Translation gives CASSLRGSMNTEAFF.

This clonotype was found a few times. The rearrangement links TRBV7-9 to TRBJ2-2, with D possibly matching TRBD1 (5 bases). CDR1 is SEHNR and CDR2 is FQNEAQ in the germline V gene (reference sequence). Deletions cut 7 bases from V and 6 bases from J, with 15 bases between. This CDR3 has 14 amino acids. This CDR3 is CASNPTTGPGELFF. The CDR3 DNA follows: TGTGCCAGCAACCCCACAACAGGTCCCGGGGAGCTGTTTTTT.

This clonotype was seen many times. The CDR3 sequence: CASSPGTGRVLSYTF. In DNA form, the CDR3 reads TGTGCCAGCAGCCCTGGGACAGGGCGGGTTCTGAGCTACACCTTC. The chain carries TRBV7-9 and TRBJ1-2; 9 bases agree with TRBD1. Germline CDR1 SEHNR, CDR2 FQNEAQ (reference sequence). CDR3 size: 15 residues. J lost 9 bases, V lost 5 bases, and 13 bases had no gene match.

The V call is TRBV19, the J call TRBJ2-5; tentatively, D is TRBD1 or TRBD2 (6 bases each). Germline CDR1 LNHDA, CDR2 SQIVND (reference sequence). The V end lost 3 bases, the J end lost 4 bases, and 12 bases lay between the germline ends. There are 14 residues in the CDR3. The CDR3 coding sequence is TGTGCCAGTAGTATGTCGGGGGCAGTAGAGACCCAGTACTTC. Translating it yields CASSMSGAVETQYF.

This clonotype was seen a few times. The chain links TRBV7-9 to TRBJ1-5; TRBD1 agrees at 7 bases. Germline CDR1 is SEHNR and CDR2 is FQNEAQ (reference sequence). This CDR3 contains 15 residues. V lost 5 bases, J lost 4 bases, and 8 bases stayed unmatched. For the CDR3, the DNA is TGTGCCAGCAGCGAAACTAACAGGGGAAATCAGCCCCAGCATTTT. Residues: CASSETNRGNQPQHF.

This clonotype appeared a few times. This sequence joins TRBV5-1 and TRBJ2-7; 7 bases fit TRBD2. The ends lost 5 bases at V and 0 bases at J; junction bases unmatched: 5. Germline-derived CDR1 and CDR2 are SGHRS and YFSETQ. This CDR3 is built from 14 residues. DNA for the CDR3: TGCGCCAGCAGGTGGACTAGTAGCTCCTACGAGCAGTACTTC. Its protein product is CASRWTSSSYEQYF. The full variable domain, in which reference TRBV5-1 and TRBJ2-7 provide the parts outside the CDR3, is KAGVTQTPRYLIKTRGQQVTLSCSPISGHRSVSWYQQTPGQGLQFLFEYFSETQRNKGNFPGRFSGRQFSNSRSEMNVSTLELGDSALYLCASRWTSSSYEQYFGPGTRLTVT.

The chain links TRBV6-6 to TRBJ2-1, with D possibly being TRBD2 (6 bases). Between the trimmed V and J ends, which lost 4 bases and 5 bases, there was a span of 24 bases. This CDR3 spans 18 amino acids. Germline lookup yields CDR1 MNHNY and CDR2 SVGAGI (reference sequence). The CDR3 nucleotides are TGTGCCAGCAGTTCGTTGGCTACCCAGCTGCGGGGTGACAATGAGCAGTTCTTC. It specifies CASSSLATQLRGDNEQFF.

This clonotype was seen repeatedly, ten times or more. The chain employs TRBV10-2 and TRBJ1-2, with no clear D. CDR3 length equals 14 residues. Trimming took 0 bases from V and 2 from J, leaving 7 bases between them. Germline CDR1 reads WSHSY; CDR2 reads SAAADI. Written as DNA, the CDR3 is TGCGCCAGCAGTGAGTCTCGGCGGAACTATGGCTACACCTTC. Its translation: CASSESRRNYGYTF.

This clonotype has more than one count but fewer than ten. The V gene is TRBV20-1, the J gene TRBJ2-4, with D unclear. Germline loops: CDR1 DFQATT, CDR2 SNEGSKA (reference sequence). Trimming stripped 5 bases from V and 0 bases from J, with 8 bases between. CDR3 length: 13 residues. The DNA for the CDR3 is TGCAGTGCTTCTACGTTAGCCAAAAACATTCAGTACTTC. Translation: CSASTLAKNIQYF.

This clonotype was seen only a few times. This chain links TRBV6-2 or TRBV6-3 with TRBJ2-7, with 13 bases lining up with TRBD2. Germline CDR1 reads MNHEY; CDR2 reads SVGEGT. Trimming took 6 bases from V and 4 from J; bases not matched to a gene: 6. The CDR3 has 15 amino acids. The DNA for the CDR3 is TGTGCCAGCAGAGACCCACTAGCGGGAGGGTACGAGCAGTACTTC. As protein: CASRDPLAGGYEQYF.

This clonotype turned up a few times. The chain links TRBV6-6 to TRBJ1-1, with no clear D. This CDR3 has 13 residues. The germline V gene encodes CDR1 MNHNY and CDR2 SVGAGI (reference sequence). Between the trimmed V and J ends, which lost 2 bases and 1 base, there was a span of 5 bases. The CDR3 reads CASSYGWNTEAFF. The CDR3 DNA reads TGTGCCAGCAGTTACGGTTGGAACACTGAAGCTTTCTTT.

This clonotype was recorded many times. The chain uses TRBV11-3 and TRBJ2-7; TRBD2 matches 7 bases. The CDR3 is 14 residues long. Germline loops: CDR1 SGHNT, CDR2 YENEEA. V was pared by 5 bases and J by 0 bases, with 4 bases of the junction left unmatched. The CDR3 loop reads CASSASGPSYEQYF. CDR3 in DNA: TGTGCCAGCAGCGCTAGCGGACCCTCCTACGAGCAGTACTTC.

The rearrangement joins TRBV4-1 to TRBJ2-1; 9 nucleotides line up with TRBD2. The V gene's germline CDR1 is MGHRA and CDR2 YSYEKL. The ends lost 4 bases at V and 4 bases at J; junction bases unmatched: 8. The CDR3 runs to 16 residues. DNA for the CDR3: TGCGCCAGCAGCCTTAACTTAGCGGGGGAGTACAATGAGCAGTTCTTC. It codes for CASSLNLAGEYNEQFF.